This is a list of T cell receptor beta chains from one sample in a study of T cells after yellow fever vaccination. TCRdb re-called the 5' RACE reads with MiXCR, one entry per CDR3 protein. The sample holds hundreds of thousands of distinct CDR3 sequences; approximately 13% are singletons and the top ten take roughly 13%. The input for sequencing was PBMCs, taken on the day of the yellow fever booster vaccination. The receptors stem from a young man who received the YFV17D yellow fever vaccine. The CDR3 runs from the conserved cysteine through the conserved F or W. Each record gives: D gene, J gene, V gene, clone size, CDR3 DNA, CDR3 protein. D genes are given only for firm matches. Size tells how often a clone was seen (once, few, many) or the class of an expanded clone, and some rows leave it out.

.	TRBJ1-1	TRBV11-2	.	TGTGCCAGCAGCTTAGATCCCACTGAAGCTTTCTTT	CASSLDPTEAFF
.	TRBJ2-1	TRBV25-1	.	TGTGCCAGCAGGGGGGCCGGTGAGCAGTTCTTC	CASRGAGEQFF
TRBD1	TRBJ2-5	TRBV5-1	few	TGCGCCAGCAGCAAAACGCTGACAGGGATAAGGTTCACGGCGGAGACCCAGTACTTC	CASSKTLTGIRFTAETQYF
TRBD2	TRBJ2-7	TRBV6-1	few	TGTGCCAGCAGGACCTTTGGACTAGCGGACAGCTCCTACGAGCAGTACTTC	CASRTFGLADSSYEQYF
.	TRBJ2-7	TRBV9	few	TGTGCCAGCAGCCCGAGTAGCGGACAAAGCTCCTACGAGCAGTACTTC	CASSPSSGQSSYEQYF
.	TRBJ2-3	TRBV20-1	few	TGCAGTGCTAGATCTACTTCCGGGCCCACGGGGGATACGCAGTATTTT	CSARSTSGPTGDTQYF
.	TRBJ1-1	TRBV5-1	many	TGCGCCAGCAGCTTGGAGGGGTCGGAGTACACTGAAGCTTTCTTT	CASSLEGSEYTEAFF
.	TRBJ2-1	TRBV5-5	.	TGTGCCAGCAGACCGGACAGATACTCCTACAATGAGCAGTTCTTC	CASRPDRYSYNEQFF
TRBD2	TRBJ2-2	TRBV20-1	few	TGCAGTGCTACGGGCGGGAGTACCGGGGAGCTGTTTTTT	CSATGGSTGELFF
.	TRBJ2-7	TRBV10-3	many	TGTGCCATCAGTGGGGGGCCGGGATCCTACGAGCAGTACTTC	CAISGGPGSYEQYF
TRBD2	TRBJ2-7	TRBV6-5	many	TGTGCCAGCAGTTACTCGTATTCCGCGACTAGCGGGAGGGCTGGCGAGCAGTACTTC	CASSYSYSATSGRAGEQYF
TRBD2	TRBJ2-1	TRBV5-1	.	TGCGCCAGCAGCGCGGGACTAAATAATGAGCAGTTCTTC	CASSAGLNNEQFF
.	TRBJ2-7	TRBV27	many	TGTGCCAGCAGTCAGCCGGGCGGTCTGTACGAGCAGTACTTC	CASSQPGGLYEQYF
.	TRBJ2-7	TRBV20-1	.	TGCAGTGCTAGGGAGACAGGGACTTACGAGCAGTACTTC	CSARETGTYEQYF
.	TRBJ2-2	TRBV6-1	.	TGTGCCAGCAGGTCCCCTAGTACGGTCGGGGAGCTGTTTTTT	CASRSPSTVGELFF